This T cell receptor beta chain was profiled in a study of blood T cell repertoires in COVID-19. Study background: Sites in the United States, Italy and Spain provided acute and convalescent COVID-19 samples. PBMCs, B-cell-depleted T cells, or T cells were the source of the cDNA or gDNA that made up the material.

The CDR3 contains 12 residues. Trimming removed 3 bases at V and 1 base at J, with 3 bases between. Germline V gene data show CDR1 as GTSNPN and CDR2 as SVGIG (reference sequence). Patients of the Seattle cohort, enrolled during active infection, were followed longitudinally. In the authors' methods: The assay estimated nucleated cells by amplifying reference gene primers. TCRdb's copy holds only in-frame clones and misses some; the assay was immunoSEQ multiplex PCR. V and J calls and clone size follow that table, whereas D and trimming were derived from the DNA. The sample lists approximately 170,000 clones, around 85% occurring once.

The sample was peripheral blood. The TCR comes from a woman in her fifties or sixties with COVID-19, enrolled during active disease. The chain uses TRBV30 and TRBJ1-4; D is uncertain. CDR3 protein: CAWSLTNEKLFF. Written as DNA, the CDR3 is TGTGCCTGGAGCCTAACTAATGAAAAACTGTTTTTT.